These 31 T cell receptor beta chains originate from one sample sequenced in a study of beta chain features in type 1 diabetes. Isolated RNA was reverse transcribed in full, so expressed TCRB transcripts were sequenced. The assay was immunoSEQ multiplex PCR, and TCRdb's table has in-frame clones only and misses some. Here the sample spans tens of thousands of clones, roughly 60% being singletons. Sequencing was performed on Tregs from blood. These receptors were collected from a woman under 30 in good health.

This clone was counted only a few times. The V gene is TRBV11-2, the J gene TRBJ1-1, with TRBD1 identical over 8 bases. Germline CDR1 and CDR2: SGHAT and FQNNGV. With 3 bases clipped from V and 6 bases from J, the junction kept 9 bases outside the gene matches. This CDR3 spans 15 amino acids. The chain's CDR3 is CASSLGQATGAEAFF. The CDR3 bases are TGTGCCAGCAGCTTGGGACAGGCCACAGGGGCTGAAGCTTTCTTT.

The V and J genes are TRBV5-1 and TRBJ1-4; 7 bases are shared with TRBD1. Trimming removed 7 bases from V and 5 bases from J; junction bases left unmatched: 8. The germline gives CDR1 SGHRS, CDR2 YFSETQ. This CDR3 is 14 amino acids long. This CDR3 is CASGTGQPNEKLFF. The CDR3 region has the DNA TGCGCCAGCGGAACGGGACAGCCAAATGAAAAACTGTTTTTT.

This chain connects TRBV2 to TRBJ2-7; tentatively, D is TRBD2 (6 bases). CDR1 is SNHLY, CDR2 FYNNEI, per germline. This CDR3 is built from 13 residues. Trimming pared 4 bases from V and 5 bases from J, leaving 12 bases between. Here the CDR3 DNA reads TGTGCCAGCAGTGTCGCGAGGGAGGACGAGCAGTACTTC. It codes for CASSVAREDEQYF.

The chain combines TRBV19 with TRBJ2-1, with D possibly TRBD2 on 6 matching bases. Trimming removed 6 bases from V and 0 bases from J, with 12 bases in between. Looked up from germline, CDR1 is LNHDA and CDR2 is SQIVND (reference sequence). This CDR3 region has 15 residues. CDR3 sequence: CASRNSGSSYNEQFF. CDR3 in DNA: TGTGCCAGTAGAAATAGCGGCAGCTCCTACAATGAGCAGTTCTTC.

The chain uses TRBV30 and TRBJ1-4; D not resolved. V was clipped by 3 bases and J by 7 bases, with 9 bases between them. The CDR3 has 12 amino acids. CDR1 is GTSNPN, CDR2 SVGIG, per germline (reference sequence). The chain's CDR3 is CAWSLRGEKLFF. As DNA, the CDR3 is TGTGCCTGGAGCCTCCGGGGTGAAAAACTGTTTTTT.

The V call is TRBV25-1, the J call TRBJ1-1; no reliable D call. The CDR3 is 14 amino acids. Between the trimmed V and J ends, which lost 7 bases and 1 base, there was a span of 13 bases. CDR1 MGHDK and CDR2 SYGVNS come from the germline V gene. The CDR3 nucleotides read TGTGCCAGCACCCCCCTTGGCCAGAACACTGAAGCTTTCTTT. Its protein product is CASTPLGQNTEAFF.

The V gene is TRBV4-2, the J gene TRBJ1-5; the D gene is possibly TRBD1 (6 bases). This CDR3 is 16 amino acids long. Germline V gives CDR1 LGHNA, CDR2 YNFKEQ. Trimming took off 1 base at V and 4 bases at J, with 14 bases between the two ends. The CDR3 is CASSQVLQGVNQPQHF. The DNA for the CDR3 is TGTGCCAGCAGCCAAGTTCTACAGGGAGTTAATCAGCCCCAGCATTTT.

This clone was observed a few times. The gene calls are TRBV7-9 and TRBJ1-2, with 8 bases lining up with TRBD1. V lost 1 base to trimming and J lost 3 bases; unmatched junction nucleotides: 10. In germline, CDR1 is SEHNR, CDR2 FQNEAQ (reference sequence). There are 17 residues in the CDR3. The CDR3 nucleotides read TGTGCCAGCAGCTTAGACCGGGGAGCAGGGGGCTACTATGGCTACACCTTC. This gives the protein CASSLDRGAGGYYGYTF.

This chain joins TRBV4-2 and TRBJ2-5, with D maybe TRBD2 (6 bases). Trimming took 0 bases from V and 4 from J, leaving 15 bases between them. The CDR3 contains 16 residues. The V gene's germline CDR1 is LGHNA and CDR2 YNFKEQ. The CDR3 region is CASSQDLEGIGETQYF. The CDR3 DNA reads as TGTGCCAGCAGCCAAGATCTGGAGGGAATAGGAGAGACCCAGTACTTC.

This clone was seen a handful of times. The chain couples TRBV18 to TRBJ2-5; D remains unclear. Per the germline V gene, CDR1 is KGHSH and CDR2 is LQKENI. V lost 5 bases and J lost 1, with 14 bases in between. The CDR3 covers 15 residues. CDR3 amino acids: CASSTLRNSQETQYF. The CDR3 bases are TGTGCCAGCTCAACACTCCGGAACAGCCAAGAGACCCAGTACTTC.

This clone was recorded a few times. V is TRBV5-1 and J is TRBJ1-1; TRBD1 might be the D (5 bases). This CDR3 comprises 14 residues. The V end lost 6 bases, the J end lost 6 bases, and 18 bases lay between the germline ends. Germline V gene data show CDR1 as SGHRS and CDR2 as YFSETQ. The DNA for the CDR3 is TGCGCCAGCACTCCGACGGGGGTGGACTCTGAAGCTTTCTTT. Translating it yields CASTPTGVDSEAFF. The variable domain in full, completed from reference TRBV5-1 and TRBJ1-1, reads KAGVTQTPRYLIKTRGQQVTLSCSPISGHRSVSWYQQTPGQGLQFLFEYFSETQRNKGNFPGRFSGRQFSNSRSEMNVSTLELGDSALYLCASTPTGVDSEAFFGQGTRLTVV.

By share, this clone counts as medium-sized. The rearrangement links TRBV7-8 to TRBJ2-6; D unclear. Germline V gene sequence: CDR1 SGHVS, CDR2 FQNEAQ. V lost 4 bases and J 0 bases, leaving 13 bases between the germline ends. The CDR3 sequence is 17 residues long. In nucleotides, the CDR3 is TGTGCCAGCAGCTCCGACATATGGGCCTCTGGGGCCAACGTCCTGACTTTC. Translated: CASSSDIWASGANVLTF.

In DNA, the CDR3 is TGCGCCAGCAGCTTGGCCACCGGACAGGGGCGAAGCGGGGAGCTGTTTTTT. Its translation: CASSLATGQGRSGELFF. V gene TRBV5-1 combines with J gene TRBJ2-2; 9 bases are a match to TRBD1. The CDR3 sequence is 17 residues long. V gave up 0 bases and J gave up 7 bases; unmatched junction bases: 10. Germline V gives CDR1 SGHRS, CDR2 YFSETQ.

The rearrangement uses TRBV18 and TRBJ2-1; 8 nucleotides match TRBD2. The germline CDR1 and CDR2 sequences are KGHSH and LQKENI. CDR3 length: 13 amino acids. Unmatched junction bases numbered 6, after V lost 6 bases and J lost 8 bases. The CDR3 DNA reads TGTGCCAGCTCTCCCGGACTAGCCGATGAGCAGTTCTTC. This encodes CASSPGLADEQFF.

This clone showed up just a few times. In DNA form, the CDR3 reads TGTGCCAGCGGTCGGGGATGGGACACTGAAGCTTTCTTT. Its translation: CASGRGWDTEAFF. V gene TRBV11-3 combines with J gene TRBJ1-1; D gene ambiguous. CDR3 length: 13 amino acids. Germline loops: CDR1 SGHNT, CDR2 YENEEA. V lost 8 bases and J lost 3, with 13 bases in between.

This clone was counted between two and nine times. The V and J genes are TRBV5-1 and TRBJ2-6, with 9 bases lining up with TRBD1. Trimming took 5 bases from V and 4 from J; bases not matched to a gene: 4. Looked up from germline, CDR1 is SGHRS and CDR2 is YFSETQ. CDR3 size: 15 residues. CDR3 in amino acids: CASRQGAPGANVLTF. CDR3 coding DNA: TGCGCCAGCAGACAGGGGGCGCCCGGGGCCAACGTCCTGACTTTC.

In the case of this clone: Its ends do not fully match the called genes, so a read error is possible. The chain combines TRBV6-6 with TRBJ2-7, with D perhaps TRBD2 (6 bases). Germline CDR1 is MNHNY and CDR2 is SVGAGI (reference sequence). CDR3 length equals 13 residues. CDR3 in amino acids: CTSSSGRGYEQYF. CDR3 DNA: TGTACCAGCAGTTCCGGACGGGGGTACGAGCAGTACTTC.

The chain employs TRBV18 and TRBJ1-1; 10 positions match TRBD1. The germline CDR1 and CDR2 sequences are KGHSH and LQKENI. With V trimmed by 3 bases and J by 5 bases, 6 bases remained unmatched. The CDR3 runs 15 residues. CDR3 coding DNA: TGTGCCAGCTCACCTTGGGACAGGGGTGGTACTGAAGCTTTCTTT. Translated: CASSPWDRGGTEAFF.

V and J are TRBV25-1 and TRBJ2-3; possible D gene TRBD1, 5 bases. Per the germline V gene, CDR1 is MGHDK and CDR2 is SYGVNS. The V end was cut by 3 bases, the J end by 3 bases, with 16 bases between. This CDR3 has 16 residues. DNA of the CDR3: TGTGCCAGCAGTGAGCACACCTTATCAGGGACAGATACGCAGTATTTT. Protein: CASSEHTLSGTDTQYF.

The rearrangement links TRBV5-1 to TRBJ2-1, with 8 bases lining up with TRBD2. The CDR3 is 15 amino acids. CDR1 and CDR2 (germline): SGHRS, YFSETQ. Trimming took 0 bases from V and 4 from J; bases not matched to a gene: 3. The CDR3 here is CASSLAAGAYNEQFF. The DNA for the CDR3 is TGCGCCAGCAGCTTGGCAGCGGGGGCTTACAATGAGCAGTTCTTC.

The chain recombines TRBV2 with TRBJ1-4, with TRBD1 matching 8 bases. Germline V lookup: CDR1 SNHLY, CDR2 FYNNEI. V dropped 5 bases and J dropped 8; count of bases not matched to a gene: 7. This CDR3 spans 14 amino acids. CDR3: CASSRTGSAEKLFF. Written as DNA, the CDR3 is TGTGCCAGCAGTAGGACAGGGTCGGCGGAAAAACTGTTTTTT.

This clone was detected only a few times. V is TRBV6-5 and J is TRBJ2-3, with 7 nucleotides matching TRBD1. The V segment lost 4 bases and the J segment 1 base; nucleotides outside the gene matches: 5. The CDR3 consists of 15 residues. Germline lookup yields CDR1 MNHEY and CDR2 SVGAGI. Here the CDR3 DNA reads TGTGCCAGCAGTTCTTACAGGGGAGGCACAGATACGCAGTATTTT. Translating gives CASSSYRGGTDTQYF.

V and J are TRBV28 and TRBJ1-2, with TRBD1 as a possible D gene (5 bases). Looked up from germline, CDR1 is MDHEN and CDR2 is SYDVKM. V was shortened by 6 bases and J by 4 bases, with 21 bases between the two germline ends. This CDR3 spans 16 amino acids. CDR3 amino acids: CASSTSGARLPYGYTF. Here the CDR3 DNA reads TGTGCCAGCAGCACCTCTGGGGCCAGACTCCCCTATGGCTACACCTTC.

The rearrangement uses TRBV29-1 and TRBJ1-1, with D possibly matching TRBD1 (6 bases). V dropped 6 bases and J dropped 4 bases, with 15 bases sitting between them. Germline V gene data show CDR1 as SQVTM and CDR2 as ANQGSEA. This CDR3 spans 13 amino acids. The CDR3 region has the DNA TGCAGCGTCCAGGGACATGGGAGCACTGAAGCTTTCTTT. As protein: CSVQGHGSTEAFF.

This clone has a handful of counts. The V gene is TRBV4-2, the J gene TRBJ1-1; 9 bases line up with TRBD1. Germline values: CDR1 LGHNA, CDR2 YNFKEQ. The CDR3 totals 17 residues. Trimming took 4 bases from V and 5 from J; bases not matched to a gene: 14. The CDR3 loop reads CASSPRGQGRSGTEAFF. The DNA for the CDR3 is TGTGCCAGCAGCCCGCGAGGACAGGGGAGGAGTGGGACTGAAGCTTTCTTT.

The J gene is TRBJ2-5, the V gene TRBV2; 7 nucleotides match TRBD2. Germline CDR1 and CDR2: SNHLY and FYNNEI. J gave up 7 bases and V 1 base, and 9 bases lay outside the gene matches. The CDR3 length is 15 residues. The CDR3 reads CASSEGGLESWTQYF. The CDR3 DNA sequence: TGTGCCAGCAGTGAAGGCGGACTAGAGTCGTGGACCCAGTACTTC.

This clone was picked up one time. J is TRBJ1-2 and V is TRBV7-8, with D uncertain. This CDR3 is 15 amino acids long. CDR1 SGHVS and CDR2 FQNEAQ come from the germline V gene. Trimming took 3 bases from V and 3 from J, leaving 14 bases between them. The CDR3 bases are TGTGCCAGCAGCTTCGCCCCGGACTGGGACTATGGCTACACCTTC. Protein product: CASSFAPDWDYGYTF.

This clone was counted between two and nine times. The chain is built from TRBV5-1 and TRBJ2-2, with 7 positions matching TRBD2. The trim removed 0 bases at V and 1 base at J, leaving 3 bases unmatched. The CDR3 runs to 16 residues. CDR1 SGHRS and CDR2 YFSETQ come from the germline V gene. CDR3 sequence: CASSLGPSGNTGELFF. CDR3 bases: TGCGCCAGCAGCTTGGGACCTAGCGGGAACACCGGGGAGCTGTTTTTT.

The chain has TRBV2 and TRBJ1-2; TRBD1 aligns across 8 bases. J lost 3 bases, V lost 4 bases, and 4 bases had no gene match. This CDR3 has 14 amino acids. In germline, CDR1 is SNHLY, CDR2 FYNNEI. Here the CDR3 DNA reads TGTGCCAGCAGTGGACAGGGGAGCTACTATGGCTACACCTTC. It codes for CASSGQGSYYGYTF.

The V call is TRBV2, the J call TRBJ2-1; D might be TRBD2 (6 bases). The CDR3 loop spans 18 amino acids. The ends were cut back, 6 bases at V and 0 bases at J, with 21 bases in the middle. Germline values: CDR1 SNHLY, CDR2 FYNNEI. CDR3 bases: TGTGCCAGCAGCTACCTGTATCCGCGGGGCGGCTCCTACAATGAGCAGTTCTTC. Its protein is CASSYLYPRGGSYNEQFF.

The chain uses TRBV5-6 and TRBJ2-1; 16 nucleotides align to TRBD2. This CDR3 spans 19 amino acids. The V and J ends lost 3 bases and 0 bases, in that order; junction bases with no gene match: 6. Looked up from germline, CDR1 is SGHDT and CDR2 is YYEEEE. CDR3 DNA sequence: TGTGCCAGCAGCTCTGCCGGGACTAGCGGGGGGGTCTCCTACAATGAGCAGTTCTTC. It encodes CASSSAGTSGGVSYNEQFF.